This record concerns one TCR beta chain sequence. Its specificity is unknown. TCRdb passed the 5' RACE reads through MiXCR, listing each CDR3 protein once. This repertoire shows about 64,000 distinct CDR3 sequences, roughly an eighth found once; its top ten account for more than 1.2%. This specimen comes from a study of early T cells in non-severe SARS-CoV-2 infection. About the research overall: Sequencing of unsorted whole blood was done on bulk RNA, leaving chains unpaired. Study findings and constraints: VDJdb matches were skewed toward anti-spike CD8 T cell responses.

In germline, CDR1 is SGHAT, CDR2 FQNNGV. There are 14 residues in the CDR3. Deletions cut 3 bases from V and 4 bases from J, with 12 bases between. This clonotype was sampled from an adult who was a healthcare worker with PCR-confirmed SARS-CoV-2 infection or an uninfected control (not recorded which). Sequenced here: whole blood, sampled at baseline. The J gene is TRBJ1-2, the V gene TRBV11-2, with a tentative D call TRBD1 (6 bases). CDR3 loop: CASSLTTGAYGYTF. The CDR3 DNA is TGTGCCAGCAGCTTGACAACGGGGGCCTATGGCTACACCTTC. Using reference TRBV11-2 and TRBJ1-2 for the parts outside the CDR3, the full variable domain is EAGVAQSPRYKIIEKRQSVAFWCNPISGHATLYWYQQILGQGPKLLIQFQNNGVVDDSQLPKDRFSAERLKGVDSTLKIQPAKLEDSAVYLCASSLTTGAYGYTFGSGTRLTVV.